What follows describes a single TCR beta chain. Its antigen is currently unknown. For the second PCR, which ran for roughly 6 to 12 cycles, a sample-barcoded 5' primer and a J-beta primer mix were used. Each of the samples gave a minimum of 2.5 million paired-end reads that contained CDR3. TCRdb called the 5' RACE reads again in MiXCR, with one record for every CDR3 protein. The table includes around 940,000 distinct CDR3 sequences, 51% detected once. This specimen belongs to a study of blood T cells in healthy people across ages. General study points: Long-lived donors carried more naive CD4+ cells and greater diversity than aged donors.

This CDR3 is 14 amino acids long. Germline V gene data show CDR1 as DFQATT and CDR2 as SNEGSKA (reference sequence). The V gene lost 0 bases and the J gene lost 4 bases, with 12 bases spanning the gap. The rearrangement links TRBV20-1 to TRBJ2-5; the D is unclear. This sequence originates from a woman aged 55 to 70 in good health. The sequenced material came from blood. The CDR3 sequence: CSARDLQSIETQYF. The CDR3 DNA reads TGCAGTGCTAGAGATCTACAGTCGATAGAGACCCAGTACTTC.